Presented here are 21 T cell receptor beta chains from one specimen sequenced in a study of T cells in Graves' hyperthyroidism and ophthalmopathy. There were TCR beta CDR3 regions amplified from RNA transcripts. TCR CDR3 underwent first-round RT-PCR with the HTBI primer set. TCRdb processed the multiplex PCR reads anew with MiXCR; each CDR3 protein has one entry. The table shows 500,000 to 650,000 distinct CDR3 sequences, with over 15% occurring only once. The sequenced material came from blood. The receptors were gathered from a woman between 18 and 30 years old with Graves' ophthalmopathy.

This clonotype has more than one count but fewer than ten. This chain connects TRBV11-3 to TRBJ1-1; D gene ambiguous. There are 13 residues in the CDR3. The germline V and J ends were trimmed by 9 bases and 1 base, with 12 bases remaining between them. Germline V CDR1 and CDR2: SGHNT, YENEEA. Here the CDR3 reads CASGFGENTEAFF. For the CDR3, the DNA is TGTGCCAGTGGGTTCGGGGAGAACACTGAAGCTTTCTTT.

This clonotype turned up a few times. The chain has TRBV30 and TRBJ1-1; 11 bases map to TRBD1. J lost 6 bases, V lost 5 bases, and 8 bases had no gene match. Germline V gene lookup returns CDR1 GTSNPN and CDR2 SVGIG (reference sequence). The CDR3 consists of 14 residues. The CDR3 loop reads CAWGLDRGQAEAFF. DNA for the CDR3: TGTGCCTGGGGATTGGACAGGGGGCAGGCTGAAGCTTTCTTT.

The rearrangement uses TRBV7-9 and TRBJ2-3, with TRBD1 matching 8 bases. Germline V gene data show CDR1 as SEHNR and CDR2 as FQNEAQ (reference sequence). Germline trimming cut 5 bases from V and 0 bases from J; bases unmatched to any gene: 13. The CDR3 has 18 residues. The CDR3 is CASSTRTAGQDSTDTQYF. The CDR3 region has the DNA TGTGCCAGCAGCACCCGAACGGCGGGACAGGATAGCACAGATACGCAGTATTTT.

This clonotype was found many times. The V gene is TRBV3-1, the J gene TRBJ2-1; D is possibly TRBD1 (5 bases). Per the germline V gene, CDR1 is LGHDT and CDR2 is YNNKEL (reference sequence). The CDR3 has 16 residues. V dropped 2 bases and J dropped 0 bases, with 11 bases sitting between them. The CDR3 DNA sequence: TGTGCCAGCAGCCAAAAGGGGCAGAGCTCCTACAATGAGCAGTTCTTC. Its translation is CASSQKGQSSYNEQFF.

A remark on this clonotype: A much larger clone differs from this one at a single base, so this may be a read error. The CDR3 reads CASSTGQGAGTEAFF. DNA for the CDR3: TGTGCCAGCAGTACGGGACAGGGGGCGGGCACTGAAGCTTTCTTT. V usage is TRBV6-1 and J usage is TRBJ1-1; 12 positions match TRBD1. The ends lost 5 bases at V and 4 bases at J; junction bases unmatched: 5. Germline lookup yields CDR1 MNHNS and CDR2 SASEGT. The CDR3 contains 15 residues.

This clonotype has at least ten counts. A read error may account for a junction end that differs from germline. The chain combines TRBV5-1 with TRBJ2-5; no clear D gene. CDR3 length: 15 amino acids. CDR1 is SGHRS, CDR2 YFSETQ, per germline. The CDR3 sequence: CASSLGSGYQETQYF. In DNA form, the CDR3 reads TGTGCCAGCAGTTTAGGGTCCGGGTATCAAGAGACCCAGTACTTC. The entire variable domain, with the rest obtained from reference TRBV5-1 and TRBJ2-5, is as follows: KAGVTQTPRYLIKTRGQQVTLSCSPISGHRSVSWYQQTPGQGLQFLFEYFSETQRNKGNFPGRFSGRQFSNSRSEMNVSTLELGDSALYLCASSLGSGYQETQYFGPGTRLLVL.

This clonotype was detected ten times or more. CDR3 in DNA: TGTGCCAGCAGCTTAGACAGGGCCAATAATTCACCCCTCCACTTT. It yields the protein CASSLDRANNSPLHF. The chain carries TRBV11-2 and TRBJ1-6; D perhaps matches TRBD1 (5 bases). Germline V gene sequence: CDR1 SGHAT, CDR2 FQNNGV. The CDR3 contains 15 residues. The V gene lost 0 bases and the J gene lost 5 bases, with 8 bases spanning the gap.

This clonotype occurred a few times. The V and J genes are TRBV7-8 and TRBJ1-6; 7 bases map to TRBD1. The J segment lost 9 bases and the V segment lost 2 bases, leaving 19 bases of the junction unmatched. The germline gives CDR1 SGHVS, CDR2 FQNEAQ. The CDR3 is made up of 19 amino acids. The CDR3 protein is CASSLPRTGIQRVGSPLHF. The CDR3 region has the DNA TGTGCCAGCAGCTTACCCCGGACAGGAATTCAGAGGGTTGGTTCACCCCTCCACTTT.

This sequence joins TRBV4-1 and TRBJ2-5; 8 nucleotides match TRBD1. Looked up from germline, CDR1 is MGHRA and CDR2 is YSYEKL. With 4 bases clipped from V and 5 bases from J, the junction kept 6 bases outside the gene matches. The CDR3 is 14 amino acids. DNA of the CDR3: TGCGCCAGCAGCCCGACAGGGGTGGAGGAGACCCAGTACTTC. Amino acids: CASSPTGVEETQYF.

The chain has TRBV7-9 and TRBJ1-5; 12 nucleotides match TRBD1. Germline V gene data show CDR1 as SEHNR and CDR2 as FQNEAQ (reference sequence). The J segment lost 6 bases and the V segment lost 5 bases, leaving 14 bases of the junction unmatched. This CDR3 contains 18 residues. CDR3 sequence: CASSVGTGGRGGGQPQHF. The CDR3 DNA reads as TGTGCCAGCAGCGTTGGGACAGGGGGCCGTGGGGGCGGTCAGCCCCAGCATTTT.

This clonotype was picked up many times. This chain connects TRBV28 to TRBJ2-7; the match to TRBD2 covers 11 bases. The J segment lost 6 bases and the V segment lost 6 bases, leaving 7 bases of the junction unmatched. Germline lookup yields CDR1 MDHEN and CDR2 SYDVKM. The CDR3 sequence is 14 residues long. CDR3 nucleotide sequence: TGTGCCAGCAGGTTGACTAGCGGGAAGATCGAGCAGTACTTC. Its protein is CASRLTSGKIEQYF.

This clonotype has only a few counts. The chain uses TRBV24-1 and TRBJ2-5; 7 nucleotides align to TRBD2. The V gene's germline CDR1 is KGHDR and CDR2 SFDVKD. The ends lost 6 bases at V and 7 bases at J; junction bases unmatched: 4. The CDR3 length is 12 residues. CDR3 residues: CATSPGGGTQYF. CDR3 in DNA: TGTGCCACCAGTCCGGGAGGAGGGACCCAGTACTTC.

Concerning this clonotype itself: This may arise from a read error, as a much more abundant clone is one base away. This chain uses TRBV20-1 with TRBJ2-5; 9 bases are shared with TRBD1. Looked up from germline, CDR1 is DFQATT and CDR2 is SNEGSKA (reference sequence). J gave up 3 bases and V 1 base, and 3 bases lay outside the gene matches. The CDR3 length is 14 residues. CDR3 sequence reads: CSARAGTGKETQYF. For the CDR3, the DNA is TGCAGTGCTAGAGCCGGGACAGGGAAAGAGACCCAGTACTTC.

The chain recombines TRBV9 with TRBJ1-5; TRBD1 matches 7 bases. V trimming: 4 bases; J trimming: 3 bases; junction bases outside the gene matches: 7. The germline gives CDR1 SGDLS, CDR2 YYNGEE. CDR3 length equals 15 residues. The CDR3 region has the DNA TGTGCCAGCAGCACCGGAGGGGGCCCCAATCAGCCCCAGCATTTT. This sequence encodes CASSTGGGPNQPQHF.

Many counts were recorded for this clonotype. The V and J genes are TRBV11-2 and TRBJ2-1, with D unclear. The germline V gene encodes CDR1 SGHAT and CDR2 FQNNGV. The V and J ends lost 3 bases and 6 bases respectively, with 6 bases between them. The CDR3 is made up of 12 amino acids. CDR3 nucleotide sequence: TGTGCCAGCAGCTTCTGGGTCAATGAGCAGTTCTTC. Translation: CASSFWVNEQFF.

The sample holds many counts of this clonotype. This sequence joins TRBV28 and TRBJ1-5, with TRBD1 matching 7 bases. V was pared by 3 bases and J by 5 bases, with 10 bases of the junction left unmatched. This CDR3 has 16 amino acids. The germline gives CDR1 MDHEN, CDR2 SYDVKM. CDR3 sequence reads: CASSFRGQFVDQPQHF. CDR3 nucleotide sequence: TGTGCCAGCAGTTTTAGGGGGCAATTCGTCGATCAGCCCCAGCATTTT.

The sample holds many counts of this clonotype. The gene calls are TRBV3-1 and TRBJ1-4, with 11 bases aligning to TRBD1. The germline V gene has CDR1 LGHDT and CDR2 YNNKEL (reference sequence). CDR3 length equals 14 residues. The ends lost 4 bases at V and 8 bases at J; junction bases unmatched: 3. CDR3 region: CASSRGTGGEKLFF. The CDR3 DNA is TGTGCCAGCAGCCGGGGGACAGGGGGGGAAAAACTGTTTTTT.

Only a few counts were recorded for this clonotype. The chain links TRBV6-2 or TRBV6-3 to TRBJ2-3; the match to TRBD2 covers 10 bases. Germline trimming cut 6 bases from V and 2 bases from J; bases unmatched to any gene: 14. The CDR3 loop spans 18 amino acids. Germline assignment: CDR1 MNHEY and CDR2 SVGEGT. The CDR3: CASSDISSGGPITDTQYF. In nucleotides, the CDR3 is TGTGCCAGCAGCGATATTTCTAGCGGGGGCCCTATCACAGATACGCAGTATTTT.

This chain's CDR3 is CASSPTAISGNTIYF. The CDR3 DNA sequence: TGTGCCAGCTCACCGACAGCCATCTCTGGAAACACCATATATTTT. J is TRBJ1-3 and V is TRBV18; tentative D call: TRBD1 (5 bases). V was clipped by 3 bases and J by 0 bases, with 9 bases between them. The CDR3 runs to 15 residues. CDR1 is KGHSH, CDR2 LQKENI, per germline.

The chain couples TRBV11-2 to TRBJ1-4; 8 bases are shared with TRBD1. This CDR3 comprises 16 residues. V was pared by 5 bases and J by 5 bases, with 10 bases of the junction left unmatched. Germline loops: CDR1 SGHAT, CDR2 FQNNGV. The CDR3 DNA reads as TGTGCCAGCAGCCCCCACGGACAGGGCCCCAATGAAAAACTGTTTTTT. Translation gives CASSPHGQGPNEKLFF.

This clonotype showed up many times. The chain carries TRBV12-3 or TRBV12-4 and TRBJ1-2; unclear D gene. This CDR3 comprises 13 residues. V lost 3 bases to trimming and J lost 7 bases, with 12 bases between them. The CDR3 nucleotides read TGTGCCAGCAGTTTGAGTAGGGAAGGTGGCTACACCTTC. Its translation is CASSLSREGGYTF.